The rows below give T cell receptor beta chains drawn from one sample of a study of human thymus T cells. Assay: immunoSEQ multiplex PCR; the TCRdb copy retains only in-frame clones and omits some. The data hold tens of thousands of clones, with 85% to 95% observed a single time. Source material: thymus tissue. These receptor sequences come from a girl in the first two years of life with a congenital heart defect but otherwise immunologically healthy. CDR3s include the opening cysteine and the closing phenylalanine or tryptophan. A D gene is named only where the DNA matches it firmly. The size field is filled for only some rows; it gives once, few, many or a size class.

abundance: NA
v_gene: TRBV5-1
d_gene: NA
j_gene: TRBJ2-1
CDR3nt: TGCGCCAGCAGCTTACAGAGCTCCTACAATGAGCAGTTCTTC
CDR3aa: CASSLQSSYNEQFF

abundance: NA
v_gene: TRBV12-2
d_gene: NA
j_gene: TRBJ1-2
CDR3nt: TGTGCAAGTCGCGCCGACGGCCTCCAGCGGGGCGCCTATGGCTACACCTTC
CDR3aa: CASRADGLQRGAYGYTF

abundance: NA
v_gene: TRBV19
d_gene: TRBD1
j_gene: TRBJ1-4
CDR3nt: TGTGCCAGTCGAGGAGAGGGGACAGGGGCTAATGAAAAACTGTTTTTT
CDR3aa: CASRGEGTGANEKLFF

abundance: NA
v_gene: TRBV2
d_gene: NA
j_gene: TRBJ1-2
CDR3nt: TGTGCCAGCAGGGGGGACAACTATGGCTACACCTTC
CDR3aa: CASRGDNYGYTF

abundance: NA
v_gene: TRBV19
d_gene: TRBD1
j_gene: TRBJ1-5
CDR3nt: TGTGCCAGTAGTTGGGACAGGGGAAACCCGTATAGCAATCAGCCCCAGCATTTT
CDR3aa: CASSWDRGNPYSNQPQHF

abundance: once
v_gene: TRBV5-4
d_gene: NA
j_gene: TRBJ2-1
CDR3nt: TGTGCCAGCAGCTCCCACCCTCCCGACGGGACACCGCAGTTCTTC
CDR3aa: CASSSHPPDGTPQFF

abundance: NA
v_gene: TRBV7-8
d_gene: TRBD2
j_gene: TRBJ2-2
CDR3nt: TGTGCCAGCACCTCTCGAAAGCGGGAGTTACACACCGGGGAGCTGTTTTTT
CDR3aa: CASTSRKRELHTGELFF

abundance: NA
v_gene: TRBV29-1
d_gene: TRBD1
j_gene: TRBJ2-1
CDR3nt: TGCAGCGATCAGAGGGGGCTCGATAATGAGCAGTTCTTC
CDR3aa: CSDQRGLDNEQFF

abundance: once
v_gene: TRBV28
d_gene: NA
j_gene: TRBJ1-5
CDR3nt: TGTGCCAGCAGTTTGAGGCAGACTAGCAATCAGCCCCAGCATTTT
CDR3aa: CASSLRQTSNQPQHF

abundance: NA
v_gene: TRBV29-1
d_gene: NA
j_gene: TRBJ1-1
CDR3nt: TGCAGCGTTGAAGGGTGCCGGGGGCATCCGTGGAGCACTGAAGCTTTCTTT
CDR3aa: CSVEGCRGHPWSTEAFF

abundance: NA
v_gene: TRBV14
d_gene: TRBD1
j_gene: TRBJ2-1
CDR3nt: TGTGCCAGCAGCCGAGAAAAGCAACAGGGGCCACATATGAATGAGCAGTTCTTC
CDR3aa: CASSREKQQGPHMNEQFF

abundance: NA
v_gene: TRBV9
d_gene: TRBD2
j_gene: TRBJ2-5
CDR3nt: TGTGCCAGCAGCGGGGACTATAAAGAGACCCAGTACTTC
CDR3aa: CASSGDYKETQYF

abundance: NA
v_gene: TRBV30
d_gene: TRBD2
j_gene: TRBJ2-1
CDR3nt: TGTGCCTGGAGTCCCCGATGGCGGGAGGGCCCTAGAGGGGAGCAGTTCTTC
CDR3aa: CAWSPRWREGPRGEQFF

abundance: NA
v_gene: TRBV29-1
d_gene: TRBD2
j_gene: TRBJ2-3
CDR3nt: TGCAGCGTGCGGGGACTAGCGGCCCAAAGCACAGATACGCAGTATTTT
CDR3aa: CSVRGLAAQSTDTQYF

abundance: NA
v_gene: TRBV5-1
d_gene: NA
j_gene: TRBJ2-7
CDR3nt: TGCGCCAGCAGCCCGCCTCGGGCGGGTCTATTCTACGAGCAGTACTTC
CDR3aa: CASSPPRAGLFYEQYF

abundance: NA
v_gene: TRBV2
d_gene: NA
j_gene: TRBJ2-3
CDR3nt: TGTGCCAGCAGTGAGTTTCAAACTAGCACAGATACGCAGTATTTT
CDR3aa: CASSEFQTSTDTQYF

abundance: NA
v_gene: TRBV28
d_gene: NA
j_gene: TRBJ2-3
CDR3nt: TGTGCCAGCAGGCCCTCGGGGGAAAATACGCAGTATTTT
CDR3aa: CASRPSGENTQYF

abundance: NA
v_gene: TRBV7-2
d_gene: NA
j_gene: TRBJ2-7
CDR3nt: TGTGCCAGCAGCCTGACGGGCTACGAGCAGTACTTC
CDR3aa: CASSLTGYEQYF